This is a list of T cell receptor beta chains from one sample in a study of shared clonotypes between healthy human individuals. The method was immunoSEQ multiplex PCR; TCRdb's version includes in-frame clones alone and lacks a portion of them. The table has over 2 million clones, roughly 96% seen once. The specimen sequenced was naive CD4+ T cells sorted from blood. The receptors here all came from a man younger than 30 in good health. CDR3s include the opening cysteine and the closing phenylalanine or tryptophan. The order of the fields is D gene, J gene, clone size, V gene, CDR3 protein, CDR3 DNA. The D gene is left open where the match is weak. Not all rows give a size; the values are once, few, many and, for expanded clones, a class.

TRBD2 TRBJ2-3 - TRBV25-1 CASSEGGRDTQYF TGTGCCAGCAGTGAGGGCGGGAGGGATACGCAGTATTTT
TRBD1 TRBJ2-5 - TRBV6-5 CASKETGGPETQYF TGTGCCAGCAAAGAGACAGGGGGCCCAGAGACCCAGTACTTC
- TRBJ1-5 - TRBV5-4 CASSPGPAPNQPQHF TGTGCCAGCAGCCCCGGGCCGGCCCCCAATCAGCCCCAGCATTTT
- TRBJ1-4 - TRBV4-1 CASSQVEFRTGGEKLFF TGCGCCAGCAGCCAAGTGGAGTTTAGGACCGGCGGTGAAAAACTGTTTTTT
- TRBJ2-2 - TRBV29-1 CSVDPGNTGELFF TGCAGCGTTGATCCAGGGAACACCGGGGAGCTGTTTTTT
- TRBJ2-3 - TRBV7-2 CATRLGGSDTQYF TGTGCCACCCGACTGGGGGGCTCAGATACGCAGTATTTT
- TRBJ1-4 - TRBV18 CASSPYTATREKLFF TGTGCCAGCTCACCCTACACTGCAACTAGGGAAAAACTGTTTTTT
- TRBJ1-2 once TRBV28 CASSLSGALSYGYTF TGTGCCAGCAGTTTATCGGGGGCCCTAAGCTATGGCTACACCTTC
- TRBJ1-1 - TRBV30 CAWSRVFRPRRGARVTEAFF TGTGCCTGGAGCCGGGTCTTCAGGCCACGGCGGGGGGCGAGAGTCACTGAAGCTTTCTTT
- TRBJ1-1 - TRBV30 CAWRMTKNTEAFF TGTGCCTGGAGGATGACCAAGAACACTGAAGCTTTCTTT
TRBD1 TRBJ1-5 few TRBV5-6 CASSSKDRGAHQPQHF TGTGCCAGCAGCTCAAAGGACAGGGGCGCGCATCAGCCCCAGCATTTT
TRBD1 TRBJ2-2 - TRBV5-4 CASSSRTGGTGELFF TGTGCCAGCAGCTCGAGGACAGGGGGGACCGGGGAGCTGTTTTTT
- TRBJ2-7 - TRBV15 CATSRDRGYEQYF TGTGCCACCAGCAGAGATAGAGGCTACGAGCAGTACTTC
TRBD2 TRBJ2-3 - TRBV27 CASSARETNTQYF TGTGCCAGCAGCGCGCGGGAGACGAATACGCAGTATTTT
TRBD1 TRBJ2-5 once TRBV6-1 CATTRNRQGETQYF TGTGCCACCACTCGGAACCGACAGGGAGAGACCCAGTACTTC
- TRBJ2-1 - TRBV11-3 CASSLSGFYNEQFF TGTGCCAGCAGCTTATCAGGTTTCTACAATGAGCAGTTCTTC
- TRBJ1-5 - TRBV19 CASSTDRILHSQHF TGTGCCAGTAGTACCGACAGGATCCTACATTCCCAGCATTTT
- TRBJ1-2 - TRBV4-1 CASSPPPQGPNYGYTF TGCGCCAGCAGCCCCCCTCCCCAGGGTCCCAACTATGGCTACACCTTC
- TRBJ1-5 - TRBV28 CASSTGLQQPQHF TGTGCCAGCAGTACAGGGTTACAGCAGCCCCAGCATTTT
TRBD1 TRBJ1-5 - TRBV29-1 CSASGGSSNQPQHF TGCAGCGCCTCAGGGGGTTCAAGCAATCAGCCCCAGCATTTT
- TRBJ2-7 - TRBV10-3 CAASGPPGYEQYF TGTGCCGCCTCGGGACCGCCTGGCTACGAGCAGTACTTC
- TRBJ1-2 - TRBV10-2 CASSEDSLGRKHYGYTF TGCGCCAGCAGTGAGGACTCTCTGGGTCGTAAACACTATGGCTACACCTTC
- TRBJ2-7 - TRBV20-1 CSARDYRGQYF TGCAGTGCTAGAGATTACAGAGGACAGTACTTC
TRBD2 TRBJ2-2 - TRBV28 CASSLSASGSRELFF TGTGCCAGCAGTTTATCGGCTAGCGGGAGCCGGGAGCTGTTTTTT
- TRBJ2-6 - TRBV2 CASSLGANVLTF TGTGCCAGCTCGTTGGGGGCCAACGTCCTGACTTTC
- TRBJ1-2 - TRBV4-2 CASSQDQSEEPRGGYTF TGTGCCAGCAGCCAAGATCAATCGGAGGAACCGAGGGGAGGCTACACCTTC
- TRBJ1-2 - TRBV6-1 CASILGPGNYGYTF -